Each of the 14 T cell receptor beta chains below was sequenced from the same sample in a study of regulatory T cells in long-lasting Graves disease (dated by TCRdb to the early 2020s). The sample's time point label is to be understood as: persistent/refractory GD, antithyroid drugs over 5 years with positive TRAb. For both TCR sequencing and RNA sequencing, RNA was extracted from PBMCs in TRIzol. Libraries were made using multiplex PCR. Sequenced on an Illumina HiSeq 4000. To build TCR beta libraries, CDR3 regions were amplified by Arm-PCR using iRepertoire HTBI primers. Using fastp trimming at Q25 and MiXCR clonotype assembly, TCRdb reanalyzed the public sequencing data and kept in-frame beta chains. Records with the same CDR3 protein are collapsed into one entry carrying the most frequent genes and DNA. In all, the sample holds roughly 400,000 distinct CDR3 sequences, and roughly 23% of those were seen once. The biggest ten clones account for about 13% of the sample.

Sequenced material: peripheral blood mononuclear cells (PBMCs), taken when the disease was refractory, from a patient treated with antithyroid drugs. The receptors originated from a female donor with Graves disease.

This chain links TRBV5-1 with TRBJ1-1; 7 positions agree with TRBD1. Germline V lookup: CDR1 SGHRS, CDR2 YFSETQ. CDR3 length: 15 amino acids. With 1 base clipped from V and 6 bases from J, the junction kept 9 bases outside the gene matches. The CDR3 here is CASSLSAGGSPEAFF. In DNA form, the CDR3 reads TGCGCCAGCAGCTTGTCGGCAGGGGGATCCCCTGAAGCTTTCTTT.

Ten or more counts support this clonotype. The chain uses TRBV7-2 and TRBJ2-7; D uncertain. This CDR3 spans 14 amino acids. V was trimmed by 1 base and J by 2 bases, leaving 9 bases between them. Germline values: CDR1 SGHTA, CDR2 FQGNSA. The CDR3 reads CASSLGSVTYEQYF. The CDR3 nucleotides are TGTGCCAGCAGCTTAGGAAGCGTAACCTACGAGCAGTACTTC.

At least ten counts were recorded for this clonotype. The gene calls are TRBV20-1 and TRBJ1-5, with 9 positions matching TRBD1. Trimming took 4 bases from V and 6 from J; bases not matched to a gene: 4. This CDR3 has 13 residues. Germline assignment: CDR1 DFQATT and CDR2 SNEGSKA (reference sequence). CDR3 DNA: TGCAGTGCTAACAGGGGGCGAAGTCAGCCCCAGCATTTT. It specifies CSANRGRSQPQHF.

This clonotype was observed a handful of times. J is TRBJ1-1 and V is TRBV5-1; D is unclear. The CDR3 is made up of 14 amino acids. V lost 4 bases and J lost 1, with 11 bases in between. Germline V gene data show CDR1 as SGHRS and CDR2 as YFSETQ. Here the CDR3 DNA reads TGCGCCAGCAGCATAACCCGGACGAACACTGAAGCTTTCTTT. It translates to CASSITRTNTEAFF.

In its sample, this clonotype was seen a few times. V gene TRBV12-3 or TRBV12-4 combines with J gene TRBJ1-3, with D perhaps matching TRBD1 (5 bases). This CDR3 comprises 15 residues. V lost 6 bases, J lost 7 bases, and 19 bases lay in between. CDR3 DNA: TGTGCCAGCAGCCACTGGCTCCGGGGACGGAACACCATATATTTT. It translates to CASSHWLRGRNTIYF.

This clonotype has only a few counts. As DNA, the CDR3 is TGTGCCAGCAGTGCACAGACAGGGAACTATGGCTACACCTTC. It specifies CASSAQTGNYGYTF. The chain joins TRBV28 to TRBJ1-2; 7 positions match TRBD1. There are 14 residues in the CDR3. V trimming: 5 bases; J trimming: 2 bases; junction bases outside the gene matches: 5. Germline-derived CDR1 and CDR2 are MDHEN and SYDVKM.

V is TRBV7-3 and J is TRBJ2-6; D not certain. Trimming took off 5 bases at V and 0 bases at J, with 5 bases between the two ends. This CDR3 has 14 residues. The V gene's germline CDR1 is SGHTA and CDR2 FQGTGA. Written as DNA, the CDR3 is TGTGCCAGCAGCGTCTCCTCTGGGGCCAACGTCCTGACTTTC. Translated: CASSVSSGANVLTF. The entire variable domain, with the rest obtained from reference TRBV7-3 and TRBJ2-6, is as follows: GAGVSQTPSNKVTEKGKYVELRCDPISGHTALYWYRQSLGQGPEFLIYFQGTGAADDSGLPNDRFFAVRPEGSVSTLKIQRTERGDSAVYLCASSVSSGANVLTFGAGSRLTVL.

In its sample, this clonotype was seen many times. The rearrangement links TRBV11-2 to TRBJ1-2; D is perhaps TRBD1 (6 bases). Germline assignment: CDR1 SGHAT and CDR2 FQNNGV. Trimming removed 4 bases from V and 3 bases from J, with 15 bases in between. The CDR3 loop spans 15 amino acids. The CDR3 bases are TGTGCCAGCAGCTCCACTCAGGGGCTTGACTATGGCTACACCTTC. Translation: CASSSTQGLDYGYTF.

The V gene is TRBV18, the J gene TRBJ2-1; D might be TRBD1 (6 bases). V was clipped by 5 bases and J by 5 bases, with 10 bases between them. Germline CDR1 is KGHSH and CDR2 is LQKENI. The CDR3 runs to 13 residues. CDR3: CASSAGAHNEQFF. For the CDR3, the DNA is TGTGCCAGCTCAGCAGGGGCGCACAATGAGCAGTTCTTC.

This clonotype has at least ten counts. This rearrangement joins TRBV27 to TRBJ1-6; 9 bases fit TRBD1. The germline V gene has CDR1 MNHEY and CDR2 SMNVEV (reference sequence). V gave up 5 bases and J gave up 9 bases; unmatched junction bases: 5. This CDR3 has 14 amino acids. The CDR3 nucleotides read TGTGCCAGCAGTCCACGGACAGGGGTTTCACCCCTCCACTTT. Its translation: CASSPRTGVSPLHF.

This clonotype showed up just a few times. The rearrangement joins TRBV20-1 to TRBJ1-2; tentative D call: TRBD1 (6 bases). The V and J ends lost 8 bases and 0 bases respectively, with 13 bases between them. The V gene's germline CDR1 is DFQATT and CDR2 SNEGSKA (reference sequence). There are 13 residues in the CDR3. CDR3 protein: CSTKTGTNYGYTF. In DNA form, the CDR3 reads TGCAGTACAAAGACAGGAACTAACTATGGCTACACCTTC.

This clonotype came up many times. This CDR3 reads CASTQRQGRLNTEAFF. CDR3 sequence (DNA): TGTGCCAGCACCCAGAGACAGGGACGATTGAACACTGAAGCTTTCTTT. The chain carries TRBV28 and TRBJ1-1; 7 bases are a match to TRBD1. The junction had 11 bases not matched to a gene; V was cut back by 7 bases and J by 0 bases. CDR3 length: 16 residues. From germline, CDR1 is MDHEN and CDR2 SYDVKM.

The chain combines TRBV7-6 with TRBJ2-4; 8 nucleotides agree with TRBD1. The CDR3 sequence is 20 residues long. The ends lost 6 bases at V and 1 base at J; junction bases unmatched: 20. The germline V gene encodes CDR1 SGHVS and CDR2 FNYEAQ. The CDR3 DNA follows: TGTGCCAGCAGACGAAATGTGGGGACAGGTGAATTAGGGGCCAAAAACATTCAGTACTTC. It is translated as CASRRNVGTGELGAKNIQYF.

This clonotype occurred a few times. V usage is TRBV19 and J usage is TRBJ1-5; D is perhaps TRBD1 (5 bases). Looked up from germline, CDR1 is LNHDA and CDR2 is SQIVND (reference sequence). V lost 0 bases, J lost 5 bases, and 14 bases lay in between. This CDR3 spans 16 amino acids. DNA for the CDR3: TGTGCCAGTAGTATAGATAGCAGGGCCCGGGATCAGCCCCAGCATTTT. It specifies CASSIDSRARDQPQHF. The whole variable domain, remainder taken from reference TRBV19 and TRBJ1-5, is DGGITQSPKYLFRKEGQNVTLSCEQNLNHDAMYWYRQDPGQGLRLIYYSQIVNDFQKGDIAEGYSVSREKKESFPLTVTSAQKNPTAFYLCASSIDSRARDQPQHFGDGTRLSIL.